The rows below give T cell receptor beta chains drawn from one sample of a study of T cells of healthy individuals. TCRdb analysed the 5' RACE reads with MiXCR anew, one entry per CDR3 protein. The repertoire includes about 82,000 distinct CDR3 sequences, approximately 5.4% of them detected once, and around 6.9% sits in the top ten. The receptors shown here come from a female donor in good health. CDR3s include the opening cysteine and the closing phenylalanine or tryptophan. The D gene is left open where the match is weak. For some rows the clone size is stated as once, few or many, or as a class when expanded; others skip it.

>TRBJ1-5|many|TRBV20-1|-
TGCAGTGCTGGAAAGGGGTACGACAATCAGCCCCAGCATTTT
CSAGKGYDNQPQHF
>TRBJ2-7|-|TRBV7-2|-
TGTGCCAGCAGCTTAGGACCGAATTACTACGAGCAGTACTTC
CASSLGPNYYEQYF
>TRBJ2-6|many|TRBV11-2|-
TGTGCCAGCAGCTTAGATCTAAATGGGGCCAACGTCCTGACTTTC
CASSLDLNGANVLTF
>TRBJ1-2|many|TRBV7-2|-
TGTGCCAGCAGCCCGAGGAGGGAAAACTATGGCTACACCTTC
CASSPRRENYGYTF
>TRBJ2-7|many|TRBV3-1|-
TGTGCCAGCAGCCAAGACAGCCGCTACGAGCAGTACTTC
CASSQDSRYEQYF
>TRBJ1-2|many|TRBV6-5|TRBD1
TGTGCCAGCAGTTACGACCGGGACAGGGTACTCGGCTACACCTTC
CASSYDRDRVLGYTF
>TRBJ2-6|many|TRBV4-3|-
TGCGCCAGCAGCCAAGGGGCCGACTCTGGGGCCAACGTCCTGACTTTC
CASSQGADSGANVLTF
>TRBJ2-1|many|TRBV5-1|-
TGCGCCAGCAGCTTCCTCTGGGGGTCCTACAATGAGCAGTTCTTC
CASSFLWGSYNEQFF
>TRBJ1-2|-|TRBV6-5|TRBD1
TGTGCCAGCACCGGGACAGGGACGATTTATGGCTACACCTTC
CASTGTGTIYGYTF
>TRBJ1-4|few|TRBV7-6|TRBD1
TGTGCCAGCAGCTTAGGAGACAGGGATGAAAAACTGTTTTTT
CASSLGDRDEKLFF
>TRBJ1-5|many|TRBV9|-
TGTGCCAGCAGCGTAGGCGGCTATAGCAATCAGCCCCAGCATTTT
CASSVGGYSNQPQHF
>TRBJ1-2|few|TRBV12-3/TRBV12-4|-
TGTGCCAGCAGTTTCTCTACAAGGGGGTATGGCTACACCTTC
CASSFSTRGYGYTF
>TRBJ2-6|many|TRBV9|-
TGTGCCAGCAGCGCAAACAGGGCGACTGGGGCCAACGTCCTGACTTTC
CASSANRATGANVLTF
>TRBJ1-5|few|TRBV19|-
TGTGCCAGTAGTATGTTGAAGGGAGCGCAGCCCCAGCATTTT
CASSMLKGAQPQHF
>TRBJ2-7|many|TRBV20-1|TRBD2
TGCAGTGCTAGAGATGGTAGCGGGAGTTCCTACGAGCAGTACTTC
CSARDGSGSSYEQYF
>TRBJ2-3|many|TRBV6-2/TRBV6-3|-
TGTGCCAGCAGTTACTCGAATACGCAGTATTTT
CASSYSNTQYF
>TRBJ2-5|few|TRBV7-9|-
TGTGCCAGCAGCCCAGGACACTACCTAATCCAAGAGACCCAGTACTTC
CASSPGHYLIQETQYF
>TRBJ1-6|many|TRBV7-9|TRBD1
TGTGCCAGCAGCGAGGGACAGTTTAATTCACCCCTCCACTTT
CASSEGQFNSPLHF
>TRBJ1-2|many|TRBV6-6|-
TGTGCCAGCAGTCAGCAGGGGAGGGATGGCTACACCTTC
CASSQQGRDGYTF
>TRBJ1-1|many|TRBV7-3|-
TGTGCCAGCAGCTTAAGCAGCACGAACACTGAAGCTTTCTTT
CASSLSSTNTEAFF
>TRBJ1-2|-|TRBV4-1|TRBD1
TGCGCCAGCAGCCAGGGACAGTATGGCTACACCTTC
CASSQGQYGYTF
>TRBJ1-1|many|TRBV9|-
TGTGCCAGCAGCGTAGGGGGCAGGGGCGACACTGAAGCTTTCTTT
CASSVGGRGDTEAFF
>TRBJ2-1|-|TRBV12-5|-
TGTGCTAGTGGTTGGGGGGGGACAGATGAGCAGTTCTTC
CASGWGGTDEQFF
>TRBJ2-7|few|TRBV4-3|TRBD1
TGCGCCAGCAGCCAAGACCGGGCGGGTCAGGGGGACGAGCAGTACTTC
CASSQDRAGQGDEQYF
>TRBJ1-1|many|TRBV30|-
TGTGCCTGGAGCCTACAGGGCCCCTGGCTAAGGAACACTGAAGCTTTCTTT
CAWSLQGPWLRNTEAFF
>TRBJ1-1|few|TRBV18|-
TGTGCCAGCTCACCCCTCGCACAGAACACTGAAGCTTTCTTT
CASSPLAQNTEAFF
>TRBJ1-1|few|TRBV7-2|TRBD1
TGTGCCAGCAGCTTTTCCGGGACAGTCGGCACTGAAGCTTTCTTT
CASSFSGTVGTEAFF